This T cell receptor (beta chain) was profiled in a study of blood T cell repertoires in COVID-19 (dated by TCRdb to 2019 to 2021). For context, the study as a whole: Collaborator samples came from the United States, Italy and Spain and covered acute and convalescent phases of COVID-19. The sample metadata nearly always contained a de-identified subject ID, COVID-19 status, age in years and sex. Where available, HLA class I and class II types were taken from metadata supplied by the sample provider and were not determined by assay-based typing. The dataset comprised deeply sampled blood TCRbeta repertoires from subjects exposed to, actively infected with, or recovered from COVID-19. The samples were drawn from two sources: the first 160 participants of the ongoing ImmuneRACE study, and 1,000 to 1,500 subjects contributed by 6 global collaborators. The prospective study material was composed of cDNA or gDNA derived from T cells, B-cell-depleted T cells, or PBMCs. A freely available public database, intended as a resource for researchers studying the immune response to SARS-CoV-2, is where the repertoires were released.

What the work shows at the level of the full study, not this receptor alone: The amount of clinical and demographic metadata varied by source and participant and was provided uncurated.

TCRbeta CDR3 regions were amplified from genomic DNA by means of the immunoSEQ Assay, a bias-controlled multiplex PCR. Concerning the study's data processing: The number of nucleated cells in each sample was estimated by amplification of reference gene primers within the assay. Sequence reads were collapsed and filtered to measure the absolute abundance of every unique TCRbeta CDR3 rearrangement. For each sample, productive Simpson clonality was calculated as the square root of Simpson's diversity index over productive rearrangements. TCRdb took this table from immuneACCESS and kept in-frame rearrangements with V and J called. Such tables lack part of the clones; where checked against another copy, unresolved V genes explain under half of the gap, and the rest is unexplained. V and J calls and clone size come straight from that table; D and trimming were deduced from the DNA. The sample table records fewer than 700,000 clones; roughly 89% of these occur just once. The ten largest clones capture around 8% of the sample.

V and J are trimmed by 8 bases and 3 bases, and the gene matches miss 3 bases of the junction. CDR1 is given as MDHEN and CDR2 as SYDVKM, both from the germline V gene. The CDR3, cysteine through phenylalanine, is 14 amino acids long. Only CDR3 DNA is held: 42 bases, read in frame from base 1. One collaborating source in Seattle enrolled patients while the patients were actively infected and followed the patients over time throughout the course of disease. The collaborating institutions used their own protocols to collect whole blood in K2EDTA tubes. Collaborator samples were shipped for TCRbeta analysis as frozen whole blood, isolated PBMCs, or DNA extracted from either sample type. On this clone itself: Its cognate antigen has yet to be identified. It has no much larger one-base neighbor in the sample; base qualities were not kept.

The rearrangement joined TRBV28 to TRBJ1-6; TRBD1 lines up with 8 middle nucleotides. What was sequenced was peripheral blood. The clonotype comes from a woman aged 45-60 years with COVID-19, enrolled during active disease. The CDR3 protein sequence reads: CASLQGDYNSPLHF. The bases are TGTGCCAGCCTACAGGGGGACTATAATTCACCCCTCCACTTT. Joined to the reference TRBV28 and TRBJ1-6 proteins, this CDR3 gives the full variable domain: DVKVTQSSRYLVKRTGEKVFLECVQDMDHENMFWYRQDPGLGLRLIYFSYDVKMKEKGDIPEGYSVSREKKERFSLILESASTNQTSMYLCASLQGDYNSPLHFGNGTRLTVT.